This TCR beta chain was profiled in a study of blood T cell repertoires in COVID-19. Looking at the study overall: PBMCs, B-cell-depleted T cells, or T cells provided the cDNA or gDNA that made up the material.

This clone was counted only a few times. In germline, CDR1 is LGHDT, CDR2 YNNKEL (reference sequence). With 1 base removed from V and 4 bases from J, the gap between germline ends came to 11 bases. The CDR3 runs 14 residues. Some clones are missing from TCRdb's copy, which holds only in-frame ones; the method was immunoSEQ multiplex PCR. Here the sample spans approximately 290,000 clones, approximately 83% being singletons. The clonotype originates from a person aged 70 to 79 with COVID-19, enrolled during active disease. Sequencing was done on a sample of peripheral blood. The V and J genes are TRBV3-1 (or the pseudogene TRBV3-2) and TRBJ2-7; maybe TRBD2 (5 bases). The CDR3 spells CASSQATRAYEQYF. The CDR3 coding sequence is TGTGCCAGCAGCCAAGCAACTAGGGCGTACGAGCAGTACTTC.